These 32 T cell receptor beta chains share one sample of origin, sequenced in a study of T-cell memory formation after mild COVID-19. TCRdb redid the calling of the 5' RACE reads with MiXCR, one entry per CDR3 protein. The sample lists 140,000 or so distinct CDR3 sequences, 13% to 15% occurring once. The sample taken for sequencing was PBMCs or a T cell subset sorted from them (not recorded which). The receptors stem from an adult woman who had mild COVID-19 (a few samples of this study predate the infection). Cell type and time point are not known.

This CDR3 reads CASSRGGVNTEAFF. The CDR3 nucleotides read TGTGCCAGTAGTAGAGGGGGAGTGAACACTGAAGCTTTCTTT. V and J are TRBV19 and TRBJ1-1; D possibly corresponds to TRBD1 (6 bases). The CDR3 sequence is 14 residues long. Between the trimmed V and J ends, which lost 4 bases and 0 bases, there was a span of 9 bases. Per germline, CDR1 LNHDA and CDR2 SQIVND (reference sequence).

This clonotype appeared many times. The chain couples TRBV6-4 to TRBJ2-1, with 11 bases matching TRBD2. Trimming at V came to 5 bases and at J to 4 bases, leaving 4 bases not matched to a gene. CDR1 and CDR2 from the germline V gene are MRHNA and SNTAGT. CDR3 size: 15 residues. The CDR3, as DNA: TGTGCCAGCAGTATACTAGCGGGAGATTACAATGAGCAGTTCTTC. This gives the protein CASSILAGDYNEQFF.

This clonotype was counted a few times. The chain employs TRBV9 and TRBJ1-4; D not certain. Germline V gives CDR1 SGDLS, CDR2 YYNGEE. This CDR3 comprises 15 residues. The V gene lost 3 bases and the J gene lost 3 bases, with 12 bases spanning the gap. CDR3 sequence: CASSASGEANEKLFF. CDR3 coding DNA: TGTGCCAGCAGCGCAAGCGGTGAGGCTAATGAAAAACTGTTTTTT.

Many counts were recorded for this clonotype. The gene calls are TRBV12-3 or TRBV12-4 and TRBJ2-1; D possibly corresponds to TRBD2 (5 bases). V lost 5 bases and J lost 9, with 11 bases in between. This CDR3 has 12 amino acids. The CDR3 loop is CASSPATTEQFF. CDR3 DNA: TGTGCCAGCAGTCCAGCGACTACTGAGCAGTTCTTC.

Only a few counts were recorded for this clonotype. The genes are TRBV29-1 and TRBJ2-7, with D tentatively TRBD2 (6 bases). V lost 7 bases to trimming and J lost 3 bases, with 22 bases between them. The V gene's germline CDR1 is SQVTM and CDR2 ANQGSEA. The CDR3 sequence is 15 residues long. CDR3 sequence: CSAISRGLPIYEQYF. CDR3 DNA sequence: TGCAGCGCTATTAGTAGGGGACTGCCGATCTACGAGCAGTACTTC.

In nucleotides, the CDR3 is TGCGCCAGCAGCCAATTTCTAGCGGGGCTCACAGATACGCAGTATTTT. Protein sequence: CASSQFLAGLTDTQYF. V is TRBV4-1 and J is TRBJ2-3; the match to TRBD2 covers 9 bases. V was clipped by 2 bases and J by 2 bases; unmatched bases: 5. The CDR3 length is 16 residues. Germline V gives CDR1 MGHRA, CDR2 YSYEKL.

This chain joins TRBV6-5 and TRBJ2-5; 7 nucleotides align to TRBD2. The CDR3 is 17 amino acids. J lost 0 bases, V lost 2 bases, and 9 bases had no gene match. Germline CDR1 is MNHEY and CDR2 is SVGAGI. The chain's CDR3 is CASSYVSTSRYQETQYF. In DNA form, the CDR3 reads TGTGCCAGCAGTTACGTTTCGACTAGCCGGTACCAAGAGACCCAGTACTTC.

This chain joins TRBV7-9 and TRBJ1-4; D not resolved. CDR3 length: 14 amino acids. V lost 4 bases and J 0 bases, leaving 6 bases between the germline ends. CDR1 is SEHNR, CDR2 FQNEAQ, per germline (reference sequence). The CDR3 sequence: CASSSWATNEKLFF. CDR3 in DNA: TGTGCCAGCAGCTCCTGGGCAACTAATGAAAAACTGTTTTTT.

Only a few counts were recorded for this clonotype. The chain recombines TRBV6-5 with TRBJ1-2; D is unclear. V was clipped by 7 bases and J by 6 bases, with 15 bases between them. This CDR3 spans 13 amino acids. Per germline, CDR1 MNHEY and CDR2 SVGAGI. The CDR3 sequence: CASTDRGGNGYTF. In DNA, the CDR3 is TGTGCCAGCACCGACCGAGGCGGCAATGGCTACACCTTC.

This clonotype was found a few times. The J gene is TRBJ2-7, the V gene TRBV5-1; D not certain. Germline lookup yields CDR1 SGHRS and CDR2 YFSETQ. CDR3 length: 15 residues. V shed 4 bases and J shed 0 bases, with 14 bases lying between them. The CDR3 here is CASSIPGRTSYEQYF. The CDR3 DNA is TGCGCCAGCAGCATTCCCGGACGGACCTCCTACGAGCAGTACTTC.

The gene calls are TRBV12-3 or TRBV12-4 and TRBJ2-7, with D uncertain. The CDR3 loop spans 13 amino acids. Trimming left V 1 base short and J 4 bases short, with 8 bases between. Here the CDR3 DNA reads TGTGCCAGCAGTTTAGATCCCCAATACGAGCAGTACTTC. It specifies CASSLDPQYEQYF.

This chain connects TRBV4-1 to TRBJ2-7; no firm D call. The CDR3 is 14 residues long. V was shortened by 0 bases and J by 5 bases, with 11 bases between the two germline ends. Looked up from germline, CDR1 is MGHRA and CDR2 is YSYEKL. CDR3 in amino acids: CASSQERESNEQYF. Here the CDR3 DNA reads TGCGCCAGCAGCCAAGAGCGCGAGTCCAACGAGCAGTACTTC.

The chain employs TRBV19 and TRBJ1-1; D might be TRBD1 (6 bases). V was clipped by 4 bases and J by 3 bases, with 12 bases between them. The CDR3 runs to 14 residues. Germline loops: CDR1 LNHDA, CDR2 SQIVND (reference sequence). The CDR3 DNA follows: TGTGCCAGTAGTACAGGGGTGCCGTACACTGAAGCTTTCTTT. It yields the protein CASSTGVPYTEAFF.

A few counts support this clonotype. V and J are TRBV4-3 and TRBJ2-1, with no clear D. The CDR3 spans 12 residues. V was trimmed by 0 bases and J by 9 bases, leaving 6 bases between them. Germline loops: CDR1 LGHNA, CDR2 YSLEER. CDR3 amino acids: CASSQDLREQFF. The CDR3 nucleotides read TGCGCCAGCAGCCAAGATCTCCGTGAGCAGTTCTTC.

Only a few counts were recorded for this clonotype. In nucleotides, the CDR3 is TGTGCCAGTGCCGAAGATGGGCCTCCCACAGATACGCAGTATTTT. Its protein is CASAEDGPPTDTQYF. J is TRBJ2-3 and V is TRBV9; D gene uncertain. The V end was cut by 8 bases, the J end by 2 bases, with 18 bases between. Germline V lookup: CDR1 SGDLS, CDR2 YYNGEE. CDR3 length equals 15 residues.

This clonotype came up a few times. The chain joins TRBV9 to TRBJ1-2; D call uncertain. Germline assignment: CDR1 SGDLS and CDR2 YYNGEE. V was clipped by 3 bases and J by 0 bases, with 12 bases between them. The CDR3 is made up of 15 amino acids. The CDR3 sequence is CASSASGLPNYGYTF. CDR3 nucleotides: TGTGCCAGCAGCGCCTCCGGACTCCCTAACTATGGCTACACCTTC.

J is TRBJ2-2 and V is TRBV6-5; 10 bases are shared with TRBD2. Trimming cost V 6 bases and J 4 bases; bases outside gene matches: 5. The CDR3 has 15 amino acids. CDR1 is MNHEY, CDR2 SVGAGI, per germline. The CDR3 coding sequence is TGTGCCAGCAGAGAGCGGGGGGGCGGCACCGGGGAGCTGTTTTTT. It translates to CASRERGGGTGELFF.

This clonotype was seen a few times. The chain couples TRBV7-9 to TRBJ1-1, with D maybe TRBD1 (6 bases). V lost 4 bases to trimming and J lost 4 bases, with 13 bases between them. CDR3 size: 14 residues. Germline CDR1 reads SEHNR; CDR2 reads FQNEAQ (reference sequence). The CDR3 here is CASSSSRDITEAFF. CDR3 DNA: TGTGCCAGCAGCTCGTCCCGGGACATCACTGAAGCTTTCTTT.

This clonotype was seen ten or more times. The gene calls are TRBV27 and TRBJ2-7, with 9 positions matching TRBD2. The trim removed 2 bases at V and 0 bases at J, leaving 2 bases unmatched. CDR1 and CDR2 from the germline V gene are MNHEY and SMNVEV (reference sequence). The CDR3 totals 15 residues. CDR3 coding DNA: TGTGCCAGCAGTTTAGGTAGCGGGAGCTCCTACGAGCAGTACTTC. This codes for CASSLGSGSSYEQYF.

The chain links TRBV12-3 or TRBV12-4 to TRBJ2-7; the D is unclear. The CDR3 length is 14 residues. Trimming left V 5 bases short and J 4 bases short, with 15 bases between. This CDR3 reads CASSQLQSGYEQYF. The CDR3 DNA sequence: TGTGCCAGCAGTCAACTTCAGTCCGGTTACGAGCAGTACTTC.

The sample holds a few counts of this clonotype. The CDR3 region has the DNA TGCAGTGCCTCCGGGACCGACTCCTACGAGCAGTACTTC. Residues: CSASGTDSYEQYF. The chain combines TRBV20-1 with TRBJ2-7, with D possibly called TRBD1 or TRBD2 (5 bases each). Trimming cost V 6 bases and J 0 bases, with 12 bases left between them. CDR1 and CDR2 from the germline V gene are DFQATT and SNEGSKA (reference sequence). This CDR3 is built from 13 residues.

This clonotype was found a few times. The chain recombines TRBV7-6 with TRBJ1-5; 9 nucleotides line up with TRBD1. The CDR3 totals 20 residues. CDR1 and CDR2 (germline): SGHVS, FNYEAQ. V dropped 2 bases and J dropped 6; count of bases not matched to a gene: 20. The CDR3 DNA sequence: TGTGCCAGCAGCTTATTCCCACTGGGACAGGGAAGCCCCATGGGTCAGCCCCAGCATTTT. Protein: CASSLFPLGQGSPMGQPQHF.

The chain recombines TRBV20-1 with TRBJ2-1, with unresolved D. The germline V gene encodes CDR1 DFQATT and CDR2 SNEGSKA (reference sequence). The V gene lost 6 bases and the J gene lost 9 bases, with 9 bases spanning the gap. The CDR3 has 10 residues. The CDR3, as DNA: TGCAGTGCCAAAGGCCCTGAGCAGTTCTTC. Its protein product is CSAKGPEQFF.

The CDR3 here is CASSEGLAGTYEQYF. The CDR3 region has the DNA TGTGCCAGCAGTGAAGGACTAGCGGGGACCTACGAGCAGTACTTC. The V call is TRBV2, the J call TRBJ2-7, with 11 bases aligning to TRBD2. This CDR3 is 15 amino acids long. After removal of 1 base from V and 2 bases from J, the junction contained 1 base not matched to a gene. In germline, CDR1 is SNHLY, CDR2 FYNNEI.

CDR3 amino acids: CSVEGQNTEAFF. The CDR3 DNA reads as TGCAGCGTTGAGGGGCAGAACACTGAAGCTTTCTTT. The gene calls are TRBV29-1 and TRBJ1-1, with D perhaps TRBD1 (5 bases). The V and J ends lost 3 bases and 1 base respectively, with 6 bases between them. The CDR3 totals 12 residues. The germline CDR1 and CDR2 sequences are SQVTM and ANQGSEA.

Only a few counts were recorded for this clonotype. V is TRBV27 and J is TRBJ1-5; the D gene is possibly TRBD1 (5 bases). The V end lost 6 bases, the J end lost 1 base, and 16 bases lay between the germline ends. The length of the CDR3 is 16 residues. Germline CDR1 MNHEY, CDR2 SMNVEV (reference sequence). CDR3: CASSPTRDGSNQPQHF. The DNA of the CDR3 is TGTGCCAGCAGCCCGACGAGGGACGGAAGCAATCAGCCCCAGCATTTT.

The CDR3 region is CASSNGLAGDQETQYF. CDR3 sequence (DNA): TGCGCCAGCAGCAACGGACTAGCGGGGGACCAAGAGACCCAGTACTTC. The rearrangement links TRBV5-1 to TRBJ2-5, with 13 positions matching TRBD2. CDR1 and CDR2 from the germline V gene are SGHRS and YFSETQ. The CDR3 sequence is 16 residues long. Trimming took 4 bases from V and 0 from J; bases not matched to a gene: 3.

This chain links TRBV6-2 or TRBV6-3 with TRBJ2-2, with D possibly being TRBD1 (5 bases). Trimming pared 7 bases from V and 7 bases from J, leaving 16 bases between. Germline loops: CDR1 MNHEY, CDR2 SVGEGT. CDR3 length: 14 amino acids. The CDR3 reads CASTLDILGGELFF. CDR3 nucleotide sequence: TGTGCCAGCACCTTGGACATATTGGGCGGGGAGCTGTTTTTT.

This chain links TRBV4-1 with TRBJ2-2; D gene ambiguous. This CDR3 region has 14 residues. V shed 1 base and J shed 3 bases, with 6 bases lying between them. Per the germline V gene, CDR1 is MGHRA and CDR2 is YSYEKL. The CDR3 DNA sequence: TGCGCCAGCAGCCAAGCAGAAGACACCGGGGAGCTGTTTTTT. Translating gives CASSQAEDTGELFF.

This clonotype was counted only a few times. This chain joins TRBV5-1 and TRBJ2-3, with 11 bases lining up with TRBD2. This CDR3 contains 15 residues. Germline V CDR1 and CDR2: SGHRS, YFSETQ. Trimming removed 4 bases from V and 6 bases from J; junction bases left unmatched: 7. The CDR3 loop is CASSPGTSGWDTQYF. In nucleotides, the CDR3 is TGCGCCAGCAGCCCCGGGACTAGCGGTTGGGATACGCAGTATTTT.

The sample holds a few counts of this clonotype. The chain is built from TRBV7-6 and TRBJ2-2; TRBD2 matches 10 bases. J lost 7 bases, V lost 3 bases, and 11 bases had no gene match. In germline, CDR1 is SGHVS, CDR2 FNYEAQ. This CDR3 is built from 17 residues. As DNA, the CDR3 is TGTGCCAGCAGCTTTCAGCCTAGCGGGAGCTGGGGCGGGGAGCTGTTTTTT. Amino acids: CASSFQPSGSWGGELFF.

The chain carries TRBV12-3 or TRBV12-4 and TRBJ1-1; D not certain. Trimming took 5 bases from V and 4 from J, leaving 23 bases between them. There are 17 residues in the CDR3. The CDR3 spells CASSPPDSGGPSTEAFF. CDR3 nucleotide sequence: TGTGCCAGCAGTCCCCCAGACTCGGGAGGGCCGAGCACTGAAGCTTTCTTT.